Listed below are T cell receptor beta chains from one sample, sequenced in a study of vaccination and CD4 T cells after COVID-19. These receptors lack a known antigen. TCRdb recomputed calls from the PCR reads with MiXCR, one row per CDR3 protein. The sample holds fewer than 11,000 distinct CDR3 sequences, about 32% seen once. The sample taken for sequencing was CD4+ T cells from blood, cultured in vitro. The receptors were sampled from a human donor in good health. CDR3s include the opening cysteine and the closing phenylalanine or tryptophan. The size field is filled for only some rows; it gives once, few, many or a size class.

>few|TRBV2|TRBJ2-7
CASSGTSFEQYF
>few|TRBV6-1|TRBJ1-6
CASSPGGDSPLHF
>few|TRBV28|TRBJ1-2
CASTSGANYGYTF
>.|TRBV7-2|TRBJ2-5
CASSSAGPSRETQYF
>.|TRBV28|TRBJ1-6
CASSRYNSPLHF
>few|TRBV10-3|TRBJ2-2
CAISQNTGELFF
>.|TRBV7-8|TRBJ1-1
CASSLVTGTNTEAFF
>few|TRBV6-1|TRBJ1-2
CASSPRTGDGYGYTF
>.|TRBV6-5|TRBJ2-2
CASSYLFLGGTGELFF
>few|TRBV5-1|TRBJ1-1
CASYRGQNTEAFF
>.|TRBV28|TRBJ2-7
CASSSHGTGSIEQYF
>.|TRBV7-2|TRBJ2-1
CASRVAGMVYNEQFF
>.|TRBV27|TRBJ2-7
CASGPTWGNIYEQYF
>few|TRBV6-1|TRBJ2-3
CASAGGTDTQYF
>.|TRBV28|TRBJ1-6
CASSHTRDGYNSPLHF
>.|TRBV6-2/TRBV6-3|TRBJ2-7
CASRPSSYEQYF
>few|TRBV20-1|TRBJ1-5
CSATEQGNLDNQPQHF